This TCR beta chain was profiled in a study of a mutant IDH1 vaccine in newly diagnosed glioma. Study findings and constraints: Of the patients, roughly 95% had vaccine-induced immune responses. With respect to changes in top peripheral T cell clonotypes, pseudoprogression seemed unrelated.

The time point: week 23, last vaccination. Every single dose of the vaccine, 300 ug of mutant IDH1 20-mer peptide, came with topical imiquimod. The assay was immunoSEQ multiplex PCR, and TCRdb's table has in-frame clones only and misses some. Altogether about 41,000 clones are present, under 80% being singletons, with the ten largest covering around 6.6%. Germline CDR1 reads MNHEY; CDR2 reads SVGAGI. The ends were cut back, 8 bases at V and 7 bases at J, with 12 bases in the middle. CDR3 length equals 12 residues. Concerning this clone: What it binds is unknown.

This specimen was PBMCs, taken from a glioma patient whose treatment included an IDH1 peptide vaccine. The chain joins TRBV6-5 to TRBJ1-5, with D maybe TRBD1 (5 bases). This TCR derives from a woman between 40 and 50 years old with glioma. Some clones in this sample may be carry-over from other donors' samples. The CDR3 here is CASGQGDQPQHF. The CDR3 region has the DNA TGTGCCAGCGGCCAGGGAGACCAGCCCCAGCATTTT.